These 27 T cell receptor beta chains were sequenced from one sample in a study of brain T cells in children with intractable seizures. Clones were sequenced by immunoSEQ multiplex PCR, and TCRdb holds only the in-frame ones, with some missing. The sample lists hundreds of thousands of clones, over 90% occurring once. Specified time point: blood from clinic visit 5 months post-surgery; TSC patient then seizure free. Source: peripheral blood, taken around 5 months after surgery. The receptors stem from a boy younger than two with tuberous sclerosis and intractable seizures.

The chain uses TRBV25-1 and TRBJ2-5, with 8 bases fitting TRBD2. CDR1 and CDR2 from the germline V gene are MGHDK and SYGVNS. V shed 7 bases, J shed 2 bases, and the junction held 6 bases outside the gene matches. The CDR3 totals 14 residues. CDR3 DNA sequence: TGTGCCAGCACCGAGCGGGGGAGACAAGAGACCCAGTACTTC. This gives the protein CASTERGRQETQYF.

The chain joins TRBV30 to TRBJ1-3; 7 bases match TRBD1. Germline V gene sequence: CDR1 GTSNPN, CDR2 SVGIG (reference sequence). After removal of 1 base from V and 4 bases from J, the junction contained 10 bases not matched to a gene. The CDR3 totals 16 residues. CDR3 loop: CAWSAGQVGGGNTIYF. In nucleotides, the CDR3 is TGTGCCTGGAGTGCAGGACAGGTCGGCGGGGGAAACACCATATATTTT.

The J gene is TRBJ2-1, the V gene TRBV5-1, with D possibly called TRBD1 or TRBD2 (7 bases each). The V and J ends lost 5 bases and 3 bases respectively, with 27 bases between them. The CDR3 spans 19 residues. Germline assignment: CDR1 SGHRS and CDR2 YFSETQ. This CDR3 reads CASREGARSGMKIYNEQFF. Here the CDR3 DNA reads TGCGCCAGCAGGGAGGGGGCGCGAAGCGGGATGAAAATCTACAATGAGCAGTTCTTC.

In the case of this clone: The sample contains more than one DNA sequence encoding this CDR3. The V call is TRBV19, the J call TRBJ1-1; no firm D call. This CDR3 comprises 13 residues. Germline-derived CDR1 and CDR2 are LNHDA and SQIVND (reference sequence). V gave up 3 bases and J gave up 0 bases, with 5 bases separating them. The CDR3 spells CASSIRVNTEAFF. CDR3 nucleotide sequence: TGTGCCAGTAGTATTAGAGTGAACACTGAAGCTTTCTTT.

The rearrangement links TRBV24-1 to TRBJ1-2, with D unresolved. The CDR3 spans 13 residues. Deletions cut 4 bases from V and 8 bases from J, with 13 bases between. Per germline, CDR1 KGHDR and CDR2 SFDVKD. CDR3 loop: CATSDAEAWGYTF. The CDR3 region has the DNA TGTGCCACCAGTGACGCGGAGGCATGGGGCTACACCTTC.

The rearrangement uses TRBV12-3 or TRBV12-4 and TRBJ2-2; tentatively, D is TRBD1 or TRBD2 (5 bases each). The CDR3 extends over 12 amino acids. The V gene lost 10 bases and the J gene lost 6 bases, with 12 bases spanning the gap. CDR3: CATYLGAGELFF. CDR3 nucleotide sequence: TGTGCCACCTATCTGGGGGCCGGGGAGCTGTTTTTT.

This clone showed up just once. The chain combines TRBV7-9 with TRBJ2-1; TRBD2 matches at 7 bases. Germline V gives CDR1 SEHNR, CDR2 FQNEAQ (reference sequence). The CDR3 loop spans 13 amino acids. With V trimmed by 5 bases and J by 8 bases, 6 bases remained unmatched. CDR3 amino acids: CASSPRLADEQFF. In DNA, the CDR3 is TGTGCCAGCAGCCCTAGGCTAGCGGATGAGCAGTTCTTC.

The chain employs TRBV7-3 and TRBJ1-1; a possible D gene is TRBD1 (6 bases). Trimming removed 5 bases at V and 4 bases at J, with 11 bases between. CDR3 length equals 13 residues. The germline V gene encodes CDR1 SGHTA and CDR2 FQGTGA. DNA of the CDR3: TGTGCCAGCAGCGTACAGGGTGGCACTGAAGCTTTCTTT. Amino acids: CASSVQGGTEAFF.

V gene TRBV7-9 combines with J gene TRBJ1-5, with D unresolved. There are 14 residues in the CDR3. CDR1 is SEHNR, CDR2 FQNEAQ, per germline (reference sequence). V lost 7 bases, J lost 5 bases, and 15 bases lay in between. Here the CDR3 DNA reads TGTGCCAGCACCATAAGGAGGTTCTATCAGCCCCAGCATTTT. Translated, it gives CASTIRRFYQPQHF.

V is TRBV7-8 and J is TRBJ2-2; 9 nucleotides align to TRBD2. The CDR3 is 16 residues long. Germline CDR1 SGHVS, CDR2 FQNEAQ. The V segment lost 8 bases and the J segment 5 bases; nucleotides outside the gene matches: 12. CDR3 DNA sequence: TGTGCCAGCGAAGACCCCGGCGGGGGGGTGACCGGGGAGCTGTTTTTT. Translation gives CASEDPGGGVTGELFF.

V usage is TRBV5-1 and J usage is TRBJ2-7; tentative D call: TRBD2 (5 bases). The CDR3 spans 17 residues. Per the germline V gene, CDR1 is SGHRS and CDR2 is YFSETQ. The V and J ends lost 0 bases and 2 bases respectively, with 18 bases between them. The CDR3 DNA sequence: TGCGCCAGCAGCTTGGCCATCTCCCCCCTCGGGACCTACGAGCAGTACTTC. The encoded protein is CASSLAISPLGTYEQYF. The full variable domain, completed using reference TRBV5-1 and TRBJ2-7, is KAGVTQTPRYLIKTRGQQVTLSCSPISGHRSVSWYQQTPGQGLQFLFEYFSETQRNKGNFPGRFSGRQFSNSRSEMNVSTLELGDSALYLCASSLAISPLGTYEQYFGPGTRLTVT.

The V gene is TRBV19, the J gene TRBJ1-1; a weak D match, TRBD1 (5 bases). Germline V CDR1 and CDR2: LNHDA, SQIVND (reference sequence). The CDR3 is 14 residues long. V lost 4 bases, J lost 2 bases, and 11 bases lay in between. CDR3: CASSRGRVNTEAFF. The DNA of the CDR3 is TGTGCCAGTAGTAGGGGGAGGGTTAACACTGAAGCTTTCTTT.

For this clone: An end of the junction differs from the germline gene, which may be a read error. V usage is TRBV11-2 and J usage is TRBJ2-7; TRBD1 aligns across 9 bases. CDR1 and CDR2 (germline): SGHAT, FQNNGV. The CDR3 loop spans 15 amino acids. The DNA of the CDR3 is TGTGCCAGCAGCTTCCGGCATGGGACAGGGAGTGATAGGAACTTC. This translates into CASSFRHGTGSDRNF.

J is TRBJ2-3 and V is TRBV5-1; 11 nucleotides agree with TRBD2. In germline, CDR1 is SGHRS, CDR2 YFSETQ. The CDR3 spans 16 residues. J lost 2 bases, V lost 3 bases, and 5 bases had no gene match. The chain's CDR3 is CASSSRLAGNTDTQYF. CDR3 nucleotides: TGCGCCAGCAGCTCTAGACTAGCGGGGAACACAGATACGCAGTATTTT.

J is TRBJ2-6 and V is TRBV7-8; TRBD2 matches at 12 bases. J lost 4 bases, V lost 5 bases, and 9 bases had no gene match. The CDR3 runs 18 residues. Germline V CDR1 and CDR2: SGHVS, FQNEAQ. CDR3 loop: CASSGRLAGVSGANVLTF. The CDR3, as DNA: TGTGCCAGCAGCGGGAGACTAGCGGGAGTTTCCGGGGCCAACGTCCTGACTTTC.

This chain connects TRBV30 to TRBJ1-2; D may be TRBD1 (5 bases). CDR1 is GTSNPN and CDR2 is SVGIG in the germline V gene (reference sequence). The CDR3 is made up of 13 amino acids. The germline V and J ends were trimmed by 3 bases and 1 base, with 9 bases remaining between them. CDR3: CAWRADSNYGYTF. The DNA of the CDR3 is TGTGCCTGGAGAGCCGACAGTAACTATGGCTACACCTTC. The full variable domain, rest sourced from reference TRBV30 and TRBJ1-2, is SQTIHQWPATLVQPVGSPLSLECTVEGTSNPNLYWYRQAAGRGLQLLFYSVGIGQISSEVPQNLSASRPQDRQFILSSKKLLLSDSGFYLCAWRADSNYGYTFGSGTRLTVV.

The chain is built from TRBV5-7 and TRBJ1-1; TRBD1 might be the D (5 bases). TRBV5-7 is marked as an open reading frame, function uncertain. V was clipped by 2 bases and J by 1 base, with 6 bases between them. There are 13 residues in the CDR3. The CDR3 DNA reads TGTGCCAGCAGCTTTCAGGGGAACACTGAAGCTTTCTTT. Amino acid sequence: CASSFQGNTEAFF.

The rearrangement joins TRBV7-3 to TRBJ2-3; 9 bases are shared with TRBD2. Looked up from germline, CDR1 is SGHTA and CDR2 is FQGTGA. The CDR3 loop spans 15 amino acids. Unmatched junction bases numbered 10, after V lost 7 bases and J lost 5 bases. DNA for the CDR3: TGTGCCAGCAAAGGGGCTAGCGGGGACCGAGATACGCAGTATTTT. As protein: CASKGASGDRDTQYF.

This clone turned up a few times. The CDR3 sequence is CASSRRDPGNTIYF. The CDR3 nucleotides are TGTGCCAGCAGCCGACGGGATCCTGGAAACACCATATATTTT. The chain recombines TRBV3-1 (or the pseudogene TRBV3-2) with TRBJ1-3; D remains unclear. The CDR3 spans 14 residues. Trimming pared 4 bases from V and 2 bases from J, leaving 9 bases between. Germline V gene data show CDR1 as LGHDT and CDR2 as YNNKEL (reference sequence).

The CDR3, as DNA: TGTGCCTGGAGGCCAAACGGGCGCGCCGGGGAGCTGTTTTTT. Its protein product is CAWRPNGRAGELFF. The chain carries TRBV30 and TRBJ2-2, with D hard to call. Trimming stripped 3 bases from V and 6 bases from J, with 14 bases between. The germline CDR1 and CDR2 sequences are GTSNPN and SVGIG (reference sequence). The CDR3 runs 14 residues.

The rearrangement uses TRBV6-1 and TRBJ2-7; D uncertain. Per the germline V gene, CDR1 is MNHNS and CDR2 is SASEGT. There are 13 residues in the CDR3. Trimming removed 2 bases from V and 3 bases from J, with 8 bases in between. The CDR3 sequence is CASSEPSRYEQYF. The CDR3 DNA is TGTGCCAGCAGTGAACCCAGCCGCTACGAGCAGTACTTC.

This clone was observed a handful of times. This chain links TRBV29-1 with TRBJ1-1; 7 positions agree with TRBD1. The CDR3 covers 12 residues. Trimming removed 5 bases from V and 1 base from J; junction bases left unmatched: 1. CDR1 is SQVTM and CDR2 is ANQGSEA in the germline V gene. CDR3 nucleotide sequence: TGCAGCGTTTGGACAGGGAACACTGAAGCTTTCTTT. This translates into CSVWTGNTEAFF.

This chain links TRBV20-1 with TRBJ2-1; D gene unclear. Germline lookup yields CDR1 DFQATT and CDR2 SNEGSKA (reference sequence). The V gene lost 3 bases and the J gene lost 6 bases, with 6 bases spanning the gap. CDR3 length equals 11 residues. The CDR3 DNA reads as TGCAGTGCTAGCCCCGTCAATGAGCAGTTCTTC. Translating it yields CSASPVNEQFF.

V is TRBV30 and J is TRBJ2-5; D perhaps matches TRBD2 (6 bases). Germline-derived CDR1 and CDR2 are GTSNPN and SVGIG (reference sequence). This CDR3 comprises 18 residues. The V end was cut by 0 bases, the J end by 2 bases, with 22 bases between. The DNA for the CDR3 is TGTGCCTGGAGTGTAAGGGGATGGGGGGAATGGAGGCAAGAGACCCAGTACTTC. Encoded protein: CAWSVRGWGEWRQETQYF.

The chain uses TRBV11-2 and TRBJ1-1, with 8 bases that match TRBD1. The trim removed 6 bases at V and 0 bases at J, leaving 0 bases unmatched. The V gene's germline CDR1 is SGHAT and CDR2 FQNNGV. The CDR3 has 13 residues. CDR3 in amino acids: CASRDRVNTEAFF. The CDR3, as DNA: TGTGCCAGCAGGGACAGGGTGAACACTGAAGCTTTCTTT.

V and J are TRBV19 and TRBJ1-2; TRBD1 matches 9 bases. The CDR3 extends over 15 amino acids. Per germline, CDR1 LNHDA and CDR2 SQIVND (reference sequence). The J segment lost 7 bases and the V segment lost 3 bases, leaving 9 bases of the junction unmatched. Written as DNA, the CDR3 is TGTGCCAGTAGTATTGGAATAGGGACAGGGAGTGGCTACACCTTC. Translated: CASSIGIGTGSGYTF.

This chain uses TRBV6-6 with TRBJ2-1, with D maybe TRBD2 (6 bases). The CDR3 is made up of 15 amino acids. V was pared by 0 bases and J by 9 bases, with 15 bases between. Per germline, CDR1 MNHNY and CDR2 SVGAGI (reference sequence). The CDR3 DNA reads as TGTGCCAGCAGTTACTCGCCCCGACTAGTTCCTGAGCAGTTCTTC. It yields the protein CASSYSPRLVPEQFF.